This TCR beta chain was obtained from a study of post-analysis software for immune sequencing data. General study points: Patients showed TRBV5-6, TRBV5-1 and TRBV20-1 among roughly 5 TRBV segments more frequent than in controls.

The CDR3 loop spans 12 amino acids. Trimming pared 4 bases from V and 12 bases from J, leaving 13 bases between. Per the germline V gene, CDR1 is SGHRS and CDR2 is YFSETQ. Prepared libraries of TCR beta cDNA carried unique molecular identifiers. TCRdb re-derived calls from the PCR reads in MiXCR, one entry per CDR3 protein. The sample includes about 540,000 distinct CDR3 sequences, 34% of them seen just once. On this clonotype itself: Its antigen is unknown.

The chain employs TRBV5-1 and TRBJ1-4; no reliable D call. Sequencing was performed on blood. The receptor's source is a girl aged 2-17 years with multiple sclerosis. CDR3 sequence (DNA): TGCGCCAGCAGCCCGCGGGCTGAGGAACTGTTTTTT. Protein sequence: CASSPRAEELFF.